The T cell receptor beta chain under discussion was sequenced for a study of OX40 agonist ivuxolimab in advanced cancers. The CDR3 spans 15 residues. With V trimmed by 4 bases and J by 2 bases, 3 bases remained unmatched. From germline, CDR1 is LGHNA and CDR2 YNFKEQ. Only in-frame clones appear in the TCRdb table, and some are missing; sequencing was by immunoSEQ multiplex PCR. The table includes approximately 100,000 clones, about nine tenths detected once. The rearrangement links TRBV4-2 to TRBJ2-2; the match to TRBD2 covers 8 bases. Specimen: CD4+ or CD8+ T cells sorted from blood, collected in a trial of the OX40 agonist ivuxolimab. This TCR came from an adult with an advanced solid tumor such as melanoma, head and neck, liver or kidney cancer. The CDR3 nucleotides are TGTGCCAGCAGCCTAACTAGCGGCAACACCGGGGAGCTGTTTTTT. Protein: CASSLTSGNTGELFF.